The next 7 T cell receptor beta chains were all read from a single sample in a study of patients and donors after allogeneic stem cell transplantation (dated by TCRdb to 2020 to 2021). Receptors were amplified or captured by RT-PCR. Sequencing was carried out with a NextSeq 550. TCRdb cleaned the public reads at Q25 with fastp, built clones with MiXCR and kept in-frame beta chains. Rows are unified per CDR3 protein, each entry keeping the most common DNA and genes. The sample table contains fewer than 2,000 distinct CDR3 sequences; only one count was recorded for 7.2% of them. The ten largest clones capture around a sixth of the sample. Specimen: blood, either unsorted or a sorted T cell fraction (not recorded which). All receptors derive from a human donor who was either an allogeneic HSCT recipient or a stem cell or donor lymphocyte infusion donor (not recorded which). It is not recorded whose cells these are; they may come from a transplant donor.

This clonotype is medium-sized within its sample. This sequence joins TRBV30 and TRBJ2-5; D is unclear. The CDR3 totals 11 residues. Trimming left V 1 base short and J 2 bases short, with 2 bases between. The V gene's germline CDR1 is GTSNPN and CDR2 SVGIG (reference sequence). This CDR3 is CAWSDQETQYF. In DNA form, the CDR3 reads TGTGCCTGGAGTGATCAAGAGACCCAGTACTTC.

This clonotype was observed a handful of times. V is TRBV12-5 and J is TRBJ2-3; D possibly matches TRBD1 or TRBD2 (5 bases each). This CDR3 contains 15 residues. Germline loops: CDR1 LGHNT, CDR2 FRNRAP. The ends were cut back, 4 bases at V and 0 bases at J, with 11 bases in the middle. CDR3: CASGSGTKSTDTQYF. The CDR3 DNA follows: TGTGCTAGTGGTTCCGGGACGAAGAGCACAGATACGCAGTATTTT.

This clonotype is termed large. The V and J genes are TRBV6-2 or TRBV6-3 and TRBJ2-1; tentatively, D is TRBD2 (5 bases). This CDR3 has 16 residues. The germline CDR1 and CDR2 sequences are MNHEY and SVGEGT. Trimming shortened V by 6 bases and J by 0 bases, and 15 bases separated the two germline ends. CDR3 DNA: TGTGCCAGCAGGATGGATAGCGCGAGCTCCTACAATGAGCAGTTCTTC. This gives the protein CASRMDSASSYNEQFF.

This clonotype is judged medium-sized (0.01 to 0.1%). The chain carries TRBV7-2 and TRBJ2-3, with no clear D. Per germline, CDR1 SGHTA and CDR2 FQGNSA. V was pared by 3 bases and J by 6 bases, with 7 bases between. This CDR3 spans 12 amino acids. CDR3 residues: CASSFLRDTQYF. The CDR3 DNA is TGTGCCAGCAGCTTCCTCCGCGATACGCAGTATTTT. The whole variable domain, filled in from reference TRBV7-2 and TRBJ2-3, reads GAGVSQSPSNKVTEKGKDVELRCDPISGHTALYWYRQSLGQGLEFLIYFQGNSAPDKSGLPSDRFSAERTGGSVSTLTIQRTQQEDSAVYLCASSFLRDTQYFGPGTRLTVL.

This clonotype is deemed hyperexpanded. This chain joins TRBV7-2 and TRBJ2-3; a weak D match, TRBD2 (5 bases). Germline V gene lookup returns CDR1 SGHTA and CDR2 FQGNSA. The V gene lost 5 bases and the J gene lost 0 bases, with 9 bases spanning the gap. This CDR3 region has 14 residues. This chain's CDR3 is CASSGLASTDTQYF. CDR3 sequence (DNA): TGTGCCAGCAGCGGGCTAGCAAGCACAGATACGCAGTATTTT.

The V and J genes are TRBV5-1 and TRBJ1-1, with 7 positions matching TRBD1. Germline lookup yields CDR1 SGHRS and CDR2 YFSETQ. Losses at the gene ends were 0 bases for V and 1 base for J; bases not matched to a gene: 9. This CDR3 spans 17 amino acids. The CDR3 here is CASSLAGRDRANTEAFF. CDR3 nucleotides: TGCGCCAGCAGCTTGGCCGGGCGGGACAGAGCGAACACTGAAGCTTTCTTT.

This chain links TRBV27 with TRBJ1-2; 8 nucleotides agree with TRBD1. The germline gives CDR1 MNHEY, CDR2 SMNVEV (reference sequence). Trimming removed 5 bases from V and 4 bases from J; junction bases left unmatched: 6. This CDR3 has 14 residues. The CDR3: CASSPDRGPYGYTF. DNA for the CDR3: TGTGCCAGCAGTCCCGACAGGGGTCCCTATGGCTACACCTTC.